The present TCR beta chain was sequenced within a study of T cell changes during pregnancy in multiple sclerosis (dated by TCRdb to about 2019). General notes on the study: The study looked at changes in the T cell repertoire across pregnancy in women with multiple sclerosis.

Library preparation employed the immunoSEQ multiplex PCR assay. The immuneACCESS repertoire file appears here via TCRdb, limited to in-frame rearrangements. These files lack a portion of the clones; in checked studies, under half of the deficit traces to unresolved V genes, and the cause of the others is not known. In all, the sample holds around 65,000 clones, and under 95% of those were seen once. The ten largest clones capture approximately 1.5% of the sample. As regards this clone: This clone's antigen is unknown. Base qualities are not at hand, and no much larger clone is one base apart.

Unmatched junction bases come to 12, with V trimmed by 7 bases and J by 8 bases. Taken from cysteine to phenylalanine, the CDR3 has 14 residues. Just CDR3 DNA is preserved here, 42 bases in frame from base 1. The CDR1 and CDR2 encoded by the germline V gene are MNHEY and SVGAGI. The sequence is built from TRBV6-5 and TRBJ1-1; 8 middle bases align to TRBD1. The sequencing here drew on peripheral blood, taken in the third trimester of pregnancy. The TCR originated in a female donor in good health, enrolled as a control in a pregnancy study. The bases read TGTGCCAGCAACCCGGGACAGGCGGTAGCCGAAGCTTTCTTT. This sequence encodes CASNPGQAVAEAFF.